The 11 T cell receptor beta chains listed next were all sequenced from one sample in a study of T-cell memory formation after mild COVID-19. MiXCR, run by TCRdb on the 5' RACE reads, gives a single entry per CDR3 protein. Among 190,000 or so distinct CDR3 sequences listed, around 30% were seen once. Sample: PBMCs or a T cell subset sorted from them (not recorded which). These receptors came from an adult woman who had mild COVID-19 (a few samples of this study predate the infection). Cell type and time point are not known.

This clonotype was observed a few times. V is TRBV12-3 or TRBV12-4 and J is TRBJ2-1; D remains unclear. The CDR3 consists of 15 residues. The germline V and J ends were trimmed by 1 base and 4 bases, with 11 bases remaining between them. CDR3 nucleotides: TGTGCCAGCAGTTTAGATTCGGGCAGATACAATGAGCAGTTCTTC. This sequence encodes CASSLDSGRYNEQFF.

V and J are TRBV5-1 and TRBJ1-6, with D hard to call. V lost 0 bases and J 9 bases, leaving 13 bases between the germline ends. The length of the CDR3 is 15 residues. Germline values: CDR1 SGHRS, CDR2 YFSETQ. The CDR3 sequence: CASSLGRNRGSPLHF. The DNA for the CDR3 is TGCGCCAGCAGCTTGGGACGGAACCGGGGTTCACCCCTCCACTTT. Supplemented by reference TRBV5-1 and TRBJ1-6, the full variable domain reads KAGVTQTPRYLIKTRGQQVTLSCSPISGHRSVSWYQQTPGQGLQFLFEYFSETQRNKGNFPGRFSGRQFSNSRSEMNVSTLELGDSALYLCASSLGRNRGSPLHFGNGTRLTVT.

In this sample, this clonotype turned up a few times. The chain carries TRBV25-1 and TRBJ1-6; D is ambiguous. Germline CDR1 reads MGHDK; CDR2 reads SYGVNS. The CDR3 sequence is 13 residues long. The V gene lost 5 bases and the J gene lost 5 bases, with 7 bases spanning the gap. The CDR3 DNA reads as TGTGCCAGCAGTCGGGAGCATAATTCACCCCTCCACTTT. Translation: CASSREHNSPLHF.

This clonotype has a handful of counts. The chain uses TRBV7-9 and TRBJ2-3; D gene ambiguous. Trimming left V 5 bases short and J 1 base short, with 19 bases between. The CDR3 has 17 residues. Germline V CDR1 and CDR2: SEHNR, FQNEAQ (reference sequence). CDR3 sequence: CASSTSDPTGGTDTQYF. The CDR3 DNA reads TGTGCCAGCAGCACCTCGGACCCAACCGGCGGCACAGATACGCAGTATTTT.

This sequence joins TRBV20-1 and TRBJ2-3, with 7 bases identical to TRBD1. Looked up from germline, CDR1 is DFQATT and CDR2 is SNEGSKA (reference sequence). This CDR3 spans 16 amino acids. Trimming took 3 bases from V and 3 from J; bases not matched to a gene: 12. The CDR3 region has the DNA TGCAGTGCTAGGGACCTATCAGGGGGTTATACAGATACGCAGTATTTT. Translating gives CSARDLSGGYTDTQYF.

This clonotype was counted only a few times. The rearrangement joins TRBV12-3 or TRBV12-4 to TRBJ2-4, with unresolved D. The CDR3 has 13 residues. V was cut by 7 bases and J by 0 bases, with 7 bases left in between. This chain's CDR3 is CASTVSAKNIQYF. The CDR3 nucleotides are TGTGCCAGCACCGTATCAGCCAAAAACATTCAGTACTTC.

V usage is TRBV10-3 and J usage is TRBJ1-3; 8 nucleotides align to TRBD1. Trimming cost V 2 bases and J 4 bases; bases outside gene matches: 4. The germline V gene encodes CDR1 ENHRY and CDR2 SYGVKD. The CDR3 spans 15 residues. The DNA for the CDR3 is TGTGCCATCAGTGAGATTGGACAGGGAGGAAACACCATATATTTT. This codes for CAISEIGQGGNTIYF.

The rearrangement joins TRBV28 to TRBJ2-3; D is possibly TRBD2 (5 bases). Deletions cut 6 bases from V and 2 bases from J, with 15 bases between. This CDR3 region has 15 residues. Germline-derived CDR1 and CDR2 are MDHEN and SYDVKM. Here the CDR3 DNA reads TGTGCCAGCAGGTCTGGACTCCACTCCACAGATACGCAGTATTTT. Translated: CASRSGLHSTDTQYF. Complete variable domain (other parts from reference TRBV28 and TRBJ2-3): DVKVTQSSRYLVKRTGEKVFLECVQDMDHENMFWYRQDPGLGLRLIYFSYDVKMKEKGDIPEGYSVSREKKERFSLILESASTNQTSMYLCASRSGLHSTDTQYFGPGTRLTVL.

A few counts support this clonotype. The gene calls are TRBV2 and TRBJ1-1; no reliable D call. Germline CDR1 SNHLY, CDR2 FYNNEI. The CDR3 is 15 amino acids. V shed 7 bases and J shed 2 bases, with 17 bases lying between them. In nucleotides, the CDR3 is TGTGCCAGCACCCTAGAGGGAGCAGATAACACTGAAGCTTTCTTT. Its translation is CASTLEGADNTEAFF.

J is TRBJ2-3 and V is TRBV24-1; 8 nucleotides match TRBD2. There are 15 residues in the CDR3. Per the germline V gene, CDR1 is KGHDR and CDR2 is SFDVKD. Germline trimming cut 5 bases from V and 3 bases from J; bases unmatched to any gene: 6. Here the CDR3 DNA reads TGTGCCACCAGTGTCGGGACTAGTGGGACAGATACGCAGTATTTT. Translated: CATSVGTSGTDTQYF.

This clonotype was counted only a few times. This sequence joins TRBV20-1 and TRBJ2-2; the D is unclear. V was trimmed by 0 bases and J by 0 bases, leaving 11 bases between them. Germline CDR1 DFQATT, CDR2 SNEGSKA (reference sequence). The CDR3 totals 16 residues. Here the CDR3 DNA reads TGCAGTGCTAGAGATACCCTAGTCACGAACACCGGGGAGCTGTTTTTT. Translation: CSARDTLVTNTGELFF.